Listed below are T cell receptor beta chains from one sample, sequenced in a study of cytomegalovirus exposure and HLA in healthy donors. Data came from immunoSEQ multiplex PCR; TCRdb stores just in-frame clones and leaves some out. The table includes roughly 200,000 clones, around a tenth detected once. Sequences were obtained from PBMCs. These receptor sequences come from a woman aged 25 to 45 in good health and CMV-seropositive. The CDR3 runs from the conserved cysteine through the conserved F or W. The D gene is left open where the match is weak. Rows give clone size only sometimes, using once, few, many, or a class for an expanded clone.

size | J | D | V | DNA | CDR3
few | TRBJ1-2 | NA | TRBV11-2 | TGTGCCAGCAGCTTAGCTCAGGGTTTGGGCTATGGCTACACCTTC | CASSLAQGLGYGYTF
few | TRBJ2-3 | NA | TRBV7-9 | TGTGCCAGCAGCCCCAAGCTTGGCGGGCCAAGCACAGATACGCAGTATTTT | CASSPKLGGPSTDTQYF
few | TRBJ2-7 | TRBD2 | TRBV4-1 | TGCGCCAGCAGCGAGATGGGACTAGCGGGGAAGCAGTACTTC | CASSEMGLAGKQYF
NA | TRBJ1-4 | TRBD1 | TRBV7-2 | TGTGCCAGCAGCTTAGTAGGAACAGGGGGCAGCGAAAAACTGTTTTTT | CASSLVGTGGSEKLFF
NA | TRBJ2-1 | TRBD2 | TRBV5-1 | TGCGCCAGCAGCTTGGGATCTAGCGGGAGAGAGGAGCAGTTCTTC | CASSLGSSGREEQFF
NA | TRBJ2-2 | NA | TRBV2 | TGTGCCAGCCGTCAGGTGCACACCGGGGAGCTGTTTTTT | CASRQVHTGELFF
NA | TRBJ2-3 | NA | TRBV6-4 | TGTGCCAGCAGTGCAGCGGCGTCCACAGATACGCAGTATTTT | CASSAAASTDTQYF
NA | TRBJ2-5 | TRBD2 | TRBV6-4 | TGTGCCAGCAGTGAAGTAGCGGGAGATCAAGAGACCCAGTACTTC | CASSEVAGDQETQYF
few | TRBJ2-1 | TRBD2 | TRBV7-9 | TGTGCCAGCAGCTTACGACAGCGGGGGTACAATGAGCAGTTCTTC | CASSLRQRGYNEQFF
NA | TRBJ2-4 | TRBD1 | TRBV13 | TGTGCCAGCAGCCCCGGGACAGGGTTGGGGATTCAGTACTTC | CASSPGTGLGIQYF
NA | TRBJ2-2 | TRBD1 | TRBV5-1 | TGCGCCAGCAGCTTGAAGGACAGGGGGGCGAACACCGGGGAGCTGTTTTTT | CASSLKDRGANTGELFF
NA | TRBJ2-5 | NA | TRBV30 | TGTGCCTGGACCCGTGCGGGAGAGGGGGAAGTAGAGACCCAGTACTTC | CAWTRAGEGEVETQYF
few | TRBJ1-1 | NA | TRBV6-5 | TGTGCCAGCAGTTACACAGGGAACACTGAAGCTTTCTTT | CASSYTGNTEAFF
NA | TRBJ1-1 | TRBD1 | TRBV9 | TGTGCCAGCAGCGGTTTGGGACAGCTTTACACTGAAGCTTTCTTT | CASSGLGQLYTEAFF
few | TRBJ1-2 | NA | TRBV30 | TGTGCCTATTTGACAGGTGGCTACACCTTC | CAYLTGGYTF
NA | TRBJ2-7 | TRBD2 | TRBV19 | TGTGCCAGTAGTAGCGGGCTAGCGGGAATTTACGAGCAGTACTTC | CASSSGLAGIYEQYF
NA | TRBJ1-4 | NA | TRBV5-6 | TGTGCCAGCAGCTTTCCGGGACAAGTTGAAAAACTGTTTTTT | CASSFPGQVEKLFF
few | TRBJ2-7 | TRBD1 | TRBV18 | TGTGCCAGCTCACCACCGGACAGGGGGCTAGGGGAGCAGTACTTC | CASSPPDRGLGEQYF
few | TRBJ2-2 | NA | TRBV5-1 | TGCGCCAGCAGCTTATCCCGAACAAAGAACACCGGGGAGCTGTTTTTT | CASSLSRTKNTGELFF
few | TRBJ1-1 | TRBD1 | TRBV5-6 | TGTGCCAGCAGCTTGGGGACAGGAGGGACTGAAGCTTTCTTT | CASSLGTGGTEAFF
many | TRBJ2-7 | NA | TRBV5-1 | TGCGCCAGCAGCCTAACAGGGGACTGGGAGCAGTACTTC | CASSLTGDWEQYF
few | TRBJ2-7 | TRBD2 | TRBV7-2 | TGTGCCAGCAGCTCGGGACTAGGGGCCTACGAGCAGTACTTC | CASSSGLGAYEQYF
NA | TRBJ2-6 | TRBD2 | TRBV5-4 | TGTGCCAGCAGCCCCCGACTAGCGGGATATGGTGCTGGGGCCAACGTCCTGACTTTC | CASSPRLAGYGAGANVLTF
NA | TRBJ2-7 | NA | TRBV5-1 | TGCGCCAGCAGCTCAGGATGGGGGGGCTACGACGAGCAGTACTTC | CASSSGWGGYDEQYF
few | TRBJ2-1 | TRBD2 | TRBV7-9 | TGTGCCAGCAGCTCCAGCGGGAGCAGCTCCTACAATGAGCAGTTCTTC | CASSSSGSSSYNEQFF
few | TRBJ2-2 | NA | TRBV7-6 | TGTGCCAGCAGCAGCCGGACAGCGAACACCGGGGAGCTGTTTTTT | CASSSRTANTGELFF
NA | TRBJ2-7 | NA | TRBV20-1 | TGCAGTGCTGTACTATTATACGAGCAGTACTTC | CSAVLLYEQYF
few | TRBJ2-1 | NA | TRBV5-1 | TGCGCCAGCAGCTTGGGTGCCTATCTGAGCTCCTACAATGAGCAGTTCTTC | CASSLGAYLSSYNEQFF
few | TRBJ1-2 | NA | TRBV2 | TGTCCCAGCGGGCAGATCTATGGCTACACCTTC | CPSGQIYGYTF